This TCR beta chain was captured in a study of vaccination and CD4 T cells after COVID-19. This sample's treatment: approximately nine-day PBMC culture with coronavirus spike peptide pools or control peptides (ViraFEST assay). CD4+ T cells that had been cultured provided DNA sequenced with the Oncomine TCR Beta short-read assay. Each CDR3 protein gets one entry after TCRdb re-called the PCR reads with MiXCR. The data contain roughly 17,000 distinct CDR3 sequences, roughly 34% of them seen just once; the ten biggest clones take up under 15%. Comments on this clonotype: The antigen is unknown.

The length of the CDR3 is 13 residues. V was clipped by 8 bases and J by 7 bases, with 15 bases between them. Germline lookup yields CDR1 MDHEN and CDR2 SYDVKM. Sequenced input: CD4+ T cells from blood, cultured in vitro. This clonotype originated in a human donor who had recovered from COVID-19. The V call is TRBV28, the J call TRBJ1-5; maybe TRBD1 (5 bases). The CDR3 bases are TGTGCCAGCCTTACGAGGGGATCCCAGCCCCAGCATTTT. Protein: CASLTRGSQPQHF.